This TCR beta chain was captured in a study of cytomegalovirus exposure and HLA in healthy donors. Of note for this clone: As yet, its antigen is unknown.

Broader study findings: In a later analysis, at a false discovery rate of 0.05, 17,000 or so TCR beta sequences matched HLA alleles.

V gave up 3 bases and J gave up 3 bases; unmatched junction bases: 7. The CDR3 has 15 residues. Germline V lookup: CDR1 MGHRA, CDR2 YSYEKL. PCR employed 60 Vbeta and 13 Jbeta primers. Only in-frame clones appear in the TCRdb table, and some are missing; sequencing was by immunoSEQ multiplex PCR. The data show under 200,000 clones, with more than 60% seen just once and roughly 5% held by the top ten. The rearrangement uses TRBV4-1 and TRBJ2-7; 8 bases line up with TRBD1. This receptor was obtained from a male donor in good health and CMV-seronegative. Sequenced: PBMCs. The CDR3 nucleotides are TGCGCCAGCAGCCAGGAGACAGGGGAGAACTACGAGCAGTACTTC. As protein: CASSQETGENYEQYF.